A selection of T cell receptor beta chains follows, all from one sample in a study of blood T cell repertoires in COVID-19. Sequenced by immunoSEQ multiplex PCR; TCRdb stores in-frame clones only, minus some. Of about 150,000 clones in the sample, approximately 90% were seen once. Sequenced sample: peripheral blood. Every receptor here comes from a woman aged 70 to 79 with acute or convalescent COVID-19. Both conserved end residues are part of each CDR3. D genes are given only for firm matches. The size entry is marked missing in some rows and otherwise reads once, few, many or a size class.

V gene: TRBV6-5; J gene: TRBJ2-5; D gene: .; clone size: .; CDR3 protein: CASSSGLDRKGTQYF; CDR3 DNA: TGTGCCAGCAGCTCAGGCTTGGATAGAAAAGGGACCCAGTACTTC
V gene: TRBV18; J gene: TRBJ1-2; D gene: .; clone size: .; CDR3 protein: CASSPQGDYGYTF; CDR3 DNA: TGTGCCAGCTCCCCACAGGGAGACTATGGCTACACCTTC
V gene: TRBV6-5; J gene: TRBJ2-1; D gene: .; clone size: .; CDR3 protein: CASSRGNEQFF; CDR3 DNA: TGTGCCAGCAGCAGGGGCAATGAGCAGTTCTTC
V gene: TRBV6-6; J gene: TRBJ1-1; D gene: TRBD1; clone size: .; CDR3 protein: CASSYSDRDPFASTF; CDR3 DNA: TGTGCCAGCAGTTACTCCGACAGGGACCCCTTCGCCTCAACCTTT
V gene: TRBV7-9; J gene: TRBJ2-4; D gene: TRBD2; clone size: .; CDR3 protein: CASSPRAGIAKNIQYF; CDR3 DNA: TGTGCCAGCAGCCCCCGAGCGGGGATAGCCAAAAACATTCAGTACTTC
V gene: TRBV6-5; J gene: TRBJ1-1; D gene: TRBD1; clone size: .; CDR3 protein: CASSTGTGGTEAFF; CDR3 DNA: TGTGCCAGCAGTACCGGGACAGGGGGCACTGAAGCTTTCTTT
V gene: TRBV5-1; J gene: TRBJ2-1; D gene: TRBD1; clone size: .; CDR3 protein: CASSSDPGQGYLNEQFF; CDR3 DNA: TGCGCCAGCAGCTCCGACCCGGGACAGGGGTATCTAAATGAGCAGTTCTTC
V gene: TRBV2; J gene: TRBJ2-3; D gene: .; clone size: .; CDR3 protein: CASRTRGGYTDTQYF; CDR3 DNA: TGTGCCAGCCGCACCCGCGGCGGATACACAGATACGCAGTATTTT
V gene: TRBV15; J gene: TRBJ1-2; D gene: TRBD1; clone size: .; CDR3 protein: CATSRDPSRQGASGYTF; CDR3 DNA: TGTGCCACCAGCAGAGATCCCTCGAGACAGGGGGCTAGTGGCTACACCTTC
V gene: TRBV2; J gene: TRBJ1-4; D gene: .; clone size: .; CDR3 protein: CASTGGTPIAKLFF; CDR3 DNA: TGTGCCAGCACGGGGGGGACACCCATTGCAAAACTGTTTTTT
V gene: TRBV6-1; J gene: TRBJ1-6; D gene: TRBD1; clone size: .; CDR3 protein: CASSANHRGVNSPLHF; CDR3 DNA: TGTGCCAGCAGTGCCAACCACAGGGGGGTGAATTCACCCCTCCACTTT
V gene: TRBV4-1; J gene: TRBJ2-2; D gene: .; clone size: .; CDR3 protein: CASSQDLTGELFF; CDR3 DNA: TGCGCCAGCAGCCAAGATCTCACCGGGGAGCTGTTTTTT
V gene: TRBV6-5; J gene: TRBJ1-6; D gene: TRBD1; clone size: .; CDR3 protein: CASSTGVNNSPLHF; CDR3 DNA: TGTGCCAGCAGCACAGGGGTGAATAATTCACCCCTCCACTTT
V gene: TRBV27; J gene: TRBJ1-2; D gene: TRBD1; clone size: once; CDR3 protein: CASSLRPDREGYTF; CDR3 DNA: TGTGCCAGCAGTCTACGCCCGGACAGGGAGGGCTACACCTTC
V gene: TRBV11-1; J gene: TRBJ1-1; D gene: .; clone size: .; CDR3 protein: CASSFPGNTEAFF; CDR3 DNA: TGTGCCAGCAGCTTTCCCGGGAACACTGAAGCTTTCTTT
V gene: TRBV18; J gene: TRBJ2-1; D gene: TRBD1; clone size: few; CDR3 protein: CASSPIMGQSDNEQFF; CDR3 DNA: TGTGCCAGCTCACCAATTATGGGACAGTCCGACAATGAGCAGTTCTTC
V gene: TRBV9; J gene: TRBJ1-1; D gene: .; clone size: .; CDR3 protein: CASSVSSGTEAFF; CDR3 DNA: TGTGCCAGCAGCGTTAGCAGCGGTACTGAAGCTTTCTTT
V gene: TRBV28; J gene: TRBJ2-4; D gene: TRBD1; clone size: .; CDR3 protein: CASSPPGTGGDIQYF; CDR3 DNA: TGTGCCAGCAGTCCCCCCGGGACAGGGGGCGACATTCAGTACTTC
V gene: TRBV21-1; J gene: TRBJ1-1; D gene: .; clone size: .; CDR3 protein: CASSKGTPAGSTEAFF; CDR3 DNA: TGTGCCAGCAGCAAAGGTACCCCGGCCGGGAGCACTGAAGCTTTCTTT
V gene: TRBV10-1; J gene: TRBJ1-1; D gene: .; clone size: .; CDR3 protein: CASSEGGPQRAFF; CDR3 DNA: TGCGCCAGCAGTGAGGGAGGGCCTCAGAGGGCTTTCTTT
V gene: TRBV28; J gene: TRBJ1-2; D gene: .; clone size: .; CDR3 protein: CASSLEFPPHTGFYGYTF; CDR3 DNA: TGTGCCAGCAGTTTAGAGTTCCCCCCCCACACAGGGTTCTATGGCTACACCTTC
V gene: TRBV7-8; J gene: TRBJ1-6; D gene: .; clone size: .; CDR3 protein: CASSSKQTAYNSPLHF; CDR3 DNA: TGTGCCAGCAGCTCCAAACAGACAGCTTATAATTCACCCCTCCACTTT